This TCR beta chain was observed in a study of regulatory T cells in long-lasting Graves disease. Points from the study as a whole: Sharing of public clonotypes was greater in persistent patients (about 3,000) than in new patients (966). It was in persistent disease that TRBV28, TRBJ1-2 and TRBJ2-5 were favored. Persistent Graves' patients showed less TCR diversity than newly diagnosed patients showed.

Notes on this clonotype: Its antigen is currently unknown.

Arm-PCR with iRepertoire HTBI primers amplified the CDR3 regions for these TCR beta libraries. Each CDR3 protein gets one entry after TCRdb re-called the multiplex PCR reads with MiXCR. The data contain around 450,000 distinct CDR3 sequences, roughly 17% of them seen just once; the ten biggest clones take up 9.5% to 15%. V shed 6 bases and J shed 3 bases, with 11 bases lying between them. The CDR3 is made up of 14 amino acids. Germline CDR1 reads LNHDA; CDR2 reads SQIVND (reference sequence). Specified time point: newly diagnosed GD, antithyroid drugs for less than 3 months. RNA extracted from PBMCs served as the sequencing template. These data are also associated with another study on T cells in Graves' hyperthyroidism and ophthalmopathy. As that study records: The HTBI primer set was used in a first-round RT-PCR of the TCR CDR3.

The sample consisted of peripheral blood mononuclear cells (PBMCs), taken at new diagnosis, from a patient treated with antithyroid drugs. The chain joins TRBV19 to TRBJ2-2, with D possibly called TRBD1 or TRBD2 (5 bases each). The receptor was derived from a man aged 40-55 years with Graves disease. The CDR3 DNA is TGTGCCAGTAGGCTCGGGACCTACACCGGGGAGCTGTTTTTT. Amino acids: CASRLGTYTGELFF.